This T cell receptor (beta chain) derives from a study of neurological immune-mediated disorders. Time point: longitudinal time-point 2. This clonotype has ten or more counts. TCRdb re-called the 5' RACE reads with MiXCR, one entry per CDR3 protein. The repertoire holds roughly 45,000 distinct CDR3 sequences, with roughly 14% as singletons. CDR1 is DFQATT and CDR2 is SNEGSKA in the germline V gene (reference sequence). The CDR3 is made up of 14 amino acids. This chain links TRBV20-1 with TRBJ1-2; weak D call: TRBD1 (5 bases). What was sequenced was PBMCs. The TCR originated in a male donor with HTLV-1-associated myelopathy (HAM/TSP). The CDR3 reads CSTRRAGYNYGYTF. As DNA, the CDR3 is TGCAGCACCAGAAGGGCAGGGTACAACTATGGCTACACCTTC.